This T cell receptor beta chain was sequenced in a study of T cells in tumors after PD-1 blockade. Study context: Some patients also took daily vismodegib 150 mg during anti-PD-1 treatment. Study-wide findings and caveats: Blood contained about 40% of the tumor's TCR clonotypes.

Data came from immunoSEQ multiplex PCR; TCRdb stores just in-frame clones and leaves some out. The top ten hold around 40% of the sample, which has around 35,000 clones, roughly four fifths seen once. This clone was seen a few times. Its antigen is currently unknown. An end of the junction does not agree with germline; a read error may underlie this. The TCR sequence derives from a human donor with basal cell carcinoma. The sequencing used PBMCs, collected after anti-PD-1 treatment.

The CDR3 coding sequence is TGTGCTAGCAGCTTTCCATCCGGAAGCAATCAGCCCCAGCATTTT. It encodes CASSFPSGSNQPQHF. The rearrangement uses TRBV7-7 and TRBJ1-5; D is unclear. This CDR3 is 15 amino acids long. Germline-derived CDR1 and CDR2 are SSHAT and FNYEAQ (reference sequence).